A single sample gave rise to the 18 T cell receptor beta chains below, sequenced in a study of spatial heterogeneity in lung cancer. TCRdb passed the 5' RACE reads through MiXCR, listing each CDR3 protein once. Of roughly 46,000 distinct CDR3 sequences in the sample, 12% were seen once. Time point indicated: blood at routine non-recurrence follow-up after resection. This sample comprised PBMCs, obtained at follow-up. Every receptor here comes from a male donor with early-stage non-small cell lung cancer.

J is TRBJ2-3 and V is TRBV3-1; the D gene is possibly TRBD2 (5 bases). The CDR3 has 16 residues. The germline gives CDR1 LGHDT, CDR2 YNNKEL (reference sequence). V was trimmed by 0 bases and J by 4 bases, leaving 14 bases between them. As DNA, the CDR3 is TGTGCCAGCAGCCAAGATCGGACTCCTCCCCCAGATACGCAGTATTTT. Its protein is CASSQDRTPPPDTQYF.

This clonotype was counted a few times. The CDR3 DNA is TGTGCCAGCAGCACCACAGGGCCCTACGAGCAGTACTTC. Its translation: CASSTTGPYEQYF. The chain joins TRBV5-4 to TRBJ2-7, with D perhaps matching TRBD1 (6 bases). Trimming cost V 4 bases and J 2 bases, with 10 bases left between them. The CDR3 consists of 13 residues. Per the germline V gene, CDR1 is SGHNT and CDR2 is YYREEE (reference sequence).

Concerning this clonotype itself: A much more abundant neighbour one base away suggests this may be a read error. The chain employs TRBV7-9 and TRBJ2-3; TRBD1 is a possible D gene (6 bases). CDR3 length: 14 residues. V was shortened by 10 bases and J by 4 bases, with 18 bases between the two germline ends. Germline V gives CDR1 SEHNR, CDR2 FQNEAQ (reference sequence). The CDR3 DNA sequence: TGTGCCAACAGTGAGGGGGACCGGCCAGATACGCAGTATTTT. Its translation is CANSEGDRPDTQYF.

This clonotype was observed at least ten times. The chain joins TRBV20-1 to TRBJ2-5; TRBD2 might be the D (6 bases). CDR3 length: 15 amino acids. Germline lookup yields CDR1 DFQATT and CDR2 SNEGSKA (reference sequence). Trimming took off 3 bases at V and 3 bases at J, with 17 bases between the two ends. CDR3 DNA sequence: TGCAGTGCTAGTGACCCCGGGACTTGGGAAGAGACCCAGTACTTC. It codes for CSASDPGTWEETQYF.

The chain couples TRBV9 to TRBJ1-2; D unclear. CDR3 length: 15 residues. Germline V lookup: CDR1 SGDLS, CDR2 YYNGEE. The ends were cut back, 0 bases at V and 0 bases at J, with 9 bases in the middle. CDR3 sequence: CASSVGAVPNYGYTF. The CDR3, as DNA: TGTGCCAGCAGCGTAGGGGCAGTTCCTAACTATGGCTACACCTTC.

V usage is TRBV13 and J usage is TRBJ2-5; D call uncertain. This CDR3 contains 15 residues. The germline V gene encodes CDR1 PRHDT and CDR2 FYEKMQ (reference sequence). V was trimmed by 5 bases and J by 1 base, leaving 14 bases between them. The CDR3, as DNA: TGTGCCAGCAGCCTTATGGCGAACCCCCAAGAGACCCAGTACTTC. Its translation: CASSLMANPQETQYF.

At least ten counts were recorded for this clonotype. V gene TRBV7-3 combines with J gene TRBJ1-2; TRBD1 is a possible D gene (6 bases). The germline V and J ends were trimmed by 4 bases and 0 bases, with 12 bases remaining between them. The CDR3 extends over 15 amino acids. The V gene's germline CDR1 is SGHTA and CDR2 FQGTGA. CDR3 bases: TGTGCCAGCAGCTCTTCCGGACAGACTAACTATGGCTACACCTTC. Translation: CASSSSGQTNYGYTF.

The gene calls are TRBV7-2 and TRBJ2-7; a possible D gene is TRBD1 (6 bases). From germline, CDR1 is SGHTA and CDR2 FQGNSA. CDR3 length: 16 residues. V was pared by 3 bases and J by 7 bases, with 22 bases between. The CDR3 region is CASSFMAGAGVNEQYF. CDR3 nucleotide sequence: TGTGCCAGCAGCTTTATGGCAGGGGCAGGGGTAAATGAGCAGTACTTC. Full variable domain (remainder filled in from reference TRBV7-2 and TRBJ2-7): GAGVSQSPSNKVTEKGKDVELRCDPISGHTALYWYRQSLGQGLEFLIYFQGNSAPDKSGLPSDRFSAERTGGSVSTLTIQRTQQEDSAVYLCASSFMAGAGVNEQYFGPGTRLTVT.

This clonotype has only a few counts. The chain joins TRBV19 to TRBJ2-7, with D unclear. The germline V gene has CDR1 LNHDA and CDR2 SQIVND (reference sequence). Trimming left V 5 bases short and J 1 base short, with 15 bases between. The CDR3 covers 15 residues. CDR3 loop: CASSGPPSRSYEQYF. CDR3 nucleotide sequence: TGTGCCAGTAGTGGCCCCCCCTCCAGGTCCTACGAGCAGTACTTC.

This clonotype was observed a few times. The V gene is TRBV7-6, the J gene TRBJ2-3; weak D call: TRBD1 (5 bases). This CDR3 comprises 13 residues. CDR1 and CDR2 from the germline V gene are SGHVS and FNYEAQ. V lost 3 bases and J lost 3, with 7 bases in between. The DNA for the CDR3 is TGTGCCAGCAGCTTCCGACAGACAGATACGCAGTATTTT. This sequence encodes CASSFRQTDTQYF. The entire variable domain, with the rest obtained from reference TRBV7-6 and TRBJ2-3, is as follows: GAGVSQSPRYKVTKRGQDVALRCDPISGHVSLYWYRQALGQGPEFLTYFNYEAQQDKSGLPNDRFSAERPEGSISTLTIQRTEQRDSAMYRCASSFRQTDTQYFGPGTRLTVL.

This clonotype was detected ten times or more. The genes are TRBV11-2 and TRBJ2-4; 7 bases agree with TRBD1. The germline gives CDR1 SGHAT, CDR2 FQNNGV. The CDR3 contains 15 residues. V shed 4 bases and J 6 bases; nucleotides not matched to a gene: 9. The CDR3 loop reads CASSSHRGSGNIQYF. CDR3 sequence (DNA): TGTGCCAGCAGCTCCCACAGGGGAAGTGGAAACATTCAGTACTTC.

This clonotype was observed many times. This sequence joins TRBV20-1 and TRBJ2-2, with 7 bases aligning to TRBD2. V lost 1 base to trimming and J lost 4 bases; unmatched junction nucleotides: 3. This CDR3 has 14 residues. Germline V gene sequence: CDR1 DFQATT, CDR2 SNEGSKA (reference sequence). In DNA, the CDR3 is TGCAGTGCTAGAGTGGGAGGGCCCACCGGGGAGCTGTTTTTT. It encodes CSARVGGPTGELFF.

This clonotype was recorded a few times. The chain uses TRBV12-3 or TRBV12-4 and TRBJ1-1; D is possibly TRBD1 (6 bases). CDR3 length: 13 amino acids. The V end lost 5 bases, the J end lost 4 bases, and 11 bases lay between the germline ends. The CDR3 nucleotides read TGTGCCAGCAGTCAACAGGGTATCACTGAAGCTTTCTTT. Translation gives CASSQQGITEAFF.

This clonotype turned up a few times. This sequence joins TRBV18 and TRBJ1-2; D uncertain. V was pared by 1 base and J by 7 bases, with 7 bases between. There are 12 residues in the CDR3. The germline V gene encodes CDR1 KGHSH and CDR2 LQKENI. The CDR3, as DNA: TGTGCCAGCTCACCACGGGGAGGTGGCTACACCTTC. Translation: CASSPRGGGYTF. Full variable domain (rest looked up from reference TRBV18 and TRBJ1-2): NAGVMQNPRHLVRRRGQEARLRCSPMKGHSHVYWYRQLPEEGLKFMVYLQKENIIDESGMPKERFSAEFPKEGPSILRIQQVVRGDSAAYFCASSPRGGGYTFGSGTRLTVV.

This clonotype was recorded many times. This rearrangement joins TRBV12-3 or TRBV12-4 to TRBJ2-2, with D perhaps matching TRBD2 (5 bases). This CDR3 is 15 amino acids long. The V end was cut by 0 bases, the J end by 3 bases, with 8 bases between. The CDR3 spells CASSLAGVDTGELFF. The CDR3 region has the DNA TGTGCCAGCAGTTTAGCGGGAGTCGACACCGGGGAGCTGTTTTTT.

The chain couples TRBV7-2 to TRBJ2-1, with D uncertain. Trimming left V 0 bases short and J 12 bases short, with 9 bases between. The CDR3 is 12 amino acids. In germline, CDR1 is SGHTA, CDR2 FQGNSA. CDR3 nucleotide sequence: TGTGCCAGCAGCTTAGCTAGCATTGGGCAGTTCTTC. Encoded protein: CASSLASIGQFF.

This clonotype was seen repeatedly, ten times or more. This sequence joins TRBV12-3 or TRBV12-4 and TRBJ1-6; 7 bases agree with TRBD1. The CDR3 is made up of 16 amino acids. The V segment lost 6 bases and the J segment 0 bases; nucleotides outside the gene matches: 5. Here the CDR3 reads CASRRQGFSYNSPLHF. CDR3 nucleotide sequence: TGTGCCAGCAGGAGACAGGGTTTCTCCTATAATTCACCCCTCCACTTT.

This clonotype was counted at least ten times. The chain couples TRBV20-1 to TRBJ2-1; TRBD2 matches at 7 bases. Germline values: CDR1 DFQATT, CDR2 SNEGSKA (reference sequence). CDR3 length: 14 amino acids. V shed 6 bases, J shed 4 bases, and the junction held 9 bases outside the gene matches. The CDR3 spells CSALRGGHYNEQFF. DNA of the CDR3: TGCAGTGCCTTACGGGGAGGGCATTACAATGAGCAGTTCTTC.